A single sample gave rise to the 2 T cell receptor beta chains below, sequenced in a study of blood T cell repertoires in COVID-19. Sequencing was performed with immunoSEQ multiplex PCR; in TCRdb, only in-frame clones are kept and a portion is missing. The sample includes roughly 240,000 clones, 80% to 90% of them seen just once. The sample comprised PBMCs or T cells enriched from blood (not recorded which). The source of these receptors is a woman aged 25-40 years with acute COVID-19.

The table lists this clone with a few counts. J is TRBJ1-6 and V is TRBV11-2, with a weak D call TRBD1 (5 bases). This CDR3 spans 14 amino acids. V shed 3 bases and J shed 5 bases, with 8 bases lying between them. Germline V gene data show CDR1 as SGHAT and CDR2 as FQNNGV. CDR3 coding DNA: TGTGCCAGCAGCTTTAGGGGTAATAATTCACCCCTCCACTTT. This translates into CASSFRGNNSPLHF.

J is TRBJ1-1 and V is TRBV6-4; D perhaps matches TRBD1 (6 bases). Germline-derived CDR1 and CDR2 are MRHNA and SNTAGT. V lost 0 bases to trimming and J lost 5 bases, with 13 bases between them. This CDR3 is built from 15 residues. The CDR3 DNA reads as TGTGCCAGCAGTGACTCCTACAGGGCAGGGACTGAAGCTTTCTTT. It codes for CASSDSYRAGTEAFF.